This T cell receptor (beta chain) appears in the sequencing data of a study of blood T cell repertoires in COVID-19. The wider study: Spain, Italy and the United States supplied samples that represented acute and convalescent COVID-19. PBMCs, B-cell-depleted T cells, or T cells provided the cDNA or gDNA that made up the material.

The CDR3 extends over 13 amino acids. Trimming pared 6 bases from V and 8 bases from J, leaving 11 bases between. Study processing details: Estimated nucleated cell counts came from reference gene primer amplification. This table comes from immunoSEQ multiplex PCR, and its TCRdb copy is limited to in-frame clones, with some not included. V, J and clone size derive from that table, while D and trimming were established from the DNA sequence. The sample lists about 80,000 clones, roughly four fifths occurring once. The sequencing input was peripheral blood. V gene TRBV12-3 or TRBV12-4 combines with J gene TRBJ1-6; unclear D gene. The clonotype originates from a man between 65 and 85 years old with active or convalescent COVID-19. In nucleotides, the CDR3 is TGTGCCAGCAGCCTTCGAGATCATTCACCCCTCCACTTT. This codes for CASSLRDHSPLHF.